This T cell receptor beta chain comes out of a study of cytomegalovirus exposure and HLA in healthy donors. CDR1 is SGHRS and CDR2 is YFSETQ in the germline V gene. The germline V and J ends were trimmed by 3 bases and 5 bases, with 17 bases remaining between them. The CDR3 totals 15 residues. PCR was performed using 60 Vbeta and 13 Jbeta primers. In the study's own analysis: Around 10 million shared chains were among 65 million to 85 million unique TCR beta chains counted in a later analysis. The method was immunoSEQ multiplex PCR; TCRdb's version includes in-frame clones alone and lacks a portion of them. V and J calls and clone size are those listed in that table; D and trimming were worked out from the DNA. This table has about 170,000 clones, 55% to 75% appearing once. Whole-study results and caveats: TCR beta V- and J-gene trimming was later associated with a missense DCLRE1C variant.

About this clone: Its antigen is currently unknown.

This TCR came from a human donor in good health. The V and J genes are TRBV5-1 and TRBJ2-5; D perhaps matches TRBD1 (5 bases). Sequenced: PBMCs. The DNA for the CDR3 is TGCGCCAGCAGCTACCTCCAAACAGGTGGGGAGACCCAGTACTTC. It yields the protein CASSYLQTGGETQYF.